This TCR beta chain was observed in a study of T cells in narcolepsy. CDR1 KGHSH and CDR2 LQKENI come from the germline V gene. V lost 2 bases and J lost 3; bases outside the gene matches: 6. This CDR3 contains 15 residues. Generated by immunoSEQ multiplex PCR, the TCRdb table keeps only in-frame clones and is missing some. The sample lists fewer than 40,000 clones, approximately 78% occurring once. The source of this sequence is a human donor with narcolepsy. The sample was CD45RA- memory CD4+ T cells from PBMCs. The chain carries TRBV18 and TRBJ2-7, with 8 bases identical to TRBD2. Here the CDR3 reads CASSPASGSNYEQYF. The CDR3 coding sequence is TGTGCCAGCTCACCAGCGAGCGGGAGCAACTACGAGCAGTACTTC.